This section outlines one TCR beta chain sequence together with its context. The V gene's germline CDR1 is MNHEY and CDR2 SMNVEV (reference sequence). The CDR3 contains 15 residues. The V and J ends lost 8 bases and 2 bases respectively, with 19 bases between them. Primers: 60 Vbeta forward and 13 Jbeta reverse. Only in-frame clones appear in the TCRdb table, and some are missing; sequencing was by immunoSEQ multiplex PCR. The sample has 200,000 to 250,000 clones, over 80% seen once. This record comes from a study of cytomegalovirus exposure and HLA in healthy donors. This receptor was identified in a boy aged 2 to 10 in good health and CMV-seronegative. Sequences were obtained from PBMCs. The chain combines TRBV27 with TRBJ2-7; weak D call: TRBD1 (6 bases). In nucleotides, the CDR3 is TGTGCCAGCGGGTCATTGGACAGCTTAGCCTACGAGCAGTACTTC. Translating it yields CASGSLDSLAYEQYF.